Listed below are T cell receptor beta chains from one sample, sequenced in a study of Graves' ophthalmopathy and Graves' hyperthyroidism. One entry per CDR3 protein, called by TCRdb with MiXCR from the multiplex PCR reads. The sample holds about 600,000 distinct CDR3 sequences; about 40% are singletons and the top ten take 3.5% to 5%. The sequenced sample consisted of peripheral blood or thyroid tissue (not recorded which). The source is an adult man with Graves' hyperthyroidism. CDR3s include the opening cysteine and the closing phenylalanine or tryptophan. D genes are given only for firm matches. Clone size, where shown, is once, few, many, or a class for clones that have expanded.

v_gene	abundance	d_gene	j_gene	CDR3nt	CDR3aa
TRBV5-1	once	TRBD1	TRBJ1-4	TGCGCCAGCAGCTTGGAGGGGGCTGACACTAATGAAAAACTGTTTTTT	CASSLEGADTNEKLFF
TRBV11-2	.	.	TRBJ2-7	TGTGCCAGCAGCTTAGTAAGGTCCCCCCACGAGCAGTACTTC	CASSLVRSPHEQYF
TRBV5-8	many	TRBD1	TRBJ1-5	TGTGCCAGCAAACCGGGACAGGGGAATCAGCCCCAGCATTTT	CASKPGQGNQPQHF
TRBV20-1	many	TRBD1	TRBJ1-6	TGCAGTGCTAGAGATCTGGGACAGGGAGGGTTGGGGAATTCACCCCTCCACTTT	CSARDLGQGGLGNSPLHF
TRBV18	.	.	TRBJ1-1	TGTGCCAGCTCACCACCAGCGCAAATGAACACTGAAGCTTTCTTT	CASSPPAQMNTEAFF
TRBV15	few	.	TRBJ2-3	TGTGCCACCAACAGGGGCACAGATACGCAGTATTTT	CATNRGTDTQYF
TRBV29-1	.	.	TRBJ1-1	TGCAGCGTTCAGGACAGTGTTATGAACACTGAAGCTTTCTTC	CSVQDSVMNTEAFF
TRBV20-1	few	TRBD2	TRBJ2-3	TGCAGTGGAAGCGGGAGAATGTCAGATACGCAGTATTTT	CSGSGRMSDTQYF
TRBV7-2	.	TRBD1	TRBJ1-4	TGTGCCAGCAGCTTCGGCAGGGGGTTACCTGGTGAAAAACTGTTTTTT	CASSFGRGLPGEKLFF
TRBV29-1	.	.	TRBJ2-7	TGCAGCGTTCAGGCCCAGCCTACCTACGAGCAGTACTTC	CSVQAQPTYEQYF
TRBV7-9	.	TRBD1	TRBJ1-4	TGTGCCAGCAGCTCCTTTAGTACTCCCCTGGACAGGAATGAAAAACTGTTTTTT	CASSSFSTPLDRNEKLFF
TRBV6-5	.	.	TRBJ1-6	TGTGCCAGCAGTTACGCCCCACGGGGCGGGGTAGATTCACCCCTCCACTTT	CASSYAPRGGVDSPLHF
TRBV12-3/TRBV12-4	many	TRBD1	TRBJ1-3	TGTGCCAGCAGACCCGGGACAGCTGGAAACACCATATATTTT	CASRPGTAGNTIYF
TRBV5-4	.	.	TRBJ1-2	TGTGCCAGCAGCGCGGGACCCAACGGCTACACCTTC	CASSAGPNGYTF
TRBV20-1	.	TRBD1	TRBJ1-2	TGCAGCGCGGAACCGGGACAGAGCTATGGCTACACCTTC	CSAEPGQSYGYTF
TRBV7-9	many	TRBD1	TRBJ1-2	TGTGCCAGCAGCTTAACCCGGGACAGGGGGCCGGGCTATGGCTACACCTTC	CASSLTRDRGPGYGYTF
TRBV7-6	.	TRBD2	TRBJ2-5	TGTGCCAGCAGCTCCACGACCCCGACTAGCGGGGGGGAGACCCAGTACTTC	CASSSTTPTSGGETQYF
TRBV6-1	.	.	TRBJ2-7	TGTGCCAGCAGGGACCTCGGGGGGCAGTACTTC	CASRDLGGQYF
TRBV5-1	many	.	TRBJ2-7	TGCGCCAGCAGCTTGGCCCTAGGGCAGCGCGAGCAGTACTTC	CASSLALGQREQYF
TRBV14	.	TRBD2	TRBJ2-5	TGCGCCAGCAGCTCACTAGCGGGAGCATGGGGGACCCAGTACTTC	CASSSLAGAWGTQYF
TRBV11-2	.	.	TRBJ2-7	TGTGCCAGCAAAATGTTAAATTCCTACGAGCAGTACTTC	CASKMLNSYEQYF
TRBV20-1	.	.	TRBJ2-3	TGCAGTGCTAGAGAACTGTCATCGGACTCCTCGCCAGATACGCAGTATTTT	CSARELSSDSSPDTQYF
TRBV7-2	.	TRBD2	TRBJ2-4	TGTGCCAGCAGCCAGCGGGACCTAGCCAAAAACATTCAGTACTTC	CASSQRDLAKNIQYF
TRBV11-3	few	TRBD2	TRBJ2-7	TGTGCCAGCAGCTTAGCCGAGCGGGGGTCAGCTTTTTCCTACGAGCAGTACTTC	CASSLAERGSAFSYEQYF
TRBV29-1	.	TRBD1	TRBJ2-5	TGCAGCGTTGGCCCCGGGACAGGGCCAGAGACCCAGTACTTC	CSVGPGTGPETQYF
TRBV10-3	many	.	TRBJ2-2	TGTGCCATCAGTGAAAGGGGCCCGGACACCGGGGAGCTGTTTTTT	CAISERGPDTGELFF
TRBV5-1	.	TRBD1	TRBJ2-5	TGCGCCAGCAGCCCAGACAGGGGTTACCAAGAGACCCAGTACTTC	CASSPDRGYQETQYF
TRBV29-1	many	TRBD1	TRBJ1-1	TGCAGCTCCAGGACAGGGCTTGCTGAAGCTTTCTTT	CSSRTGLAEAFF
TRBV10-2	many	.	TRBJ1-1	TGCGCCAGCAGTGAGCTGAGAGTTACTGAAGCTTTCTTT	CASSELRVTEAFF
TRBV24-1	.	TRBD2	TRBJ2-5	TGTGCCACCAGTGATTGGGGACTAGCGGGAGCTGGGGAGACCCAGTACTTC	CATSDWGLAGAGETQYF
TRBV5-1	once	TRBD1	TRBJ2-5	TGCGCCAGCAGCTTGGTCCCGGGACAGGGGGCTCATGAGACCCAGTACTTC	CASSLVPGQGAHETQYF
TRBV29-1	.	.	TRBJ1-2	TGCAGCCAAGATTACGATCAGGGTGGTGGCTACACCTTC	CSQDYDQGGGYTF
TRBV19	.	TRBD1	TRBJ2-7	TGTGCCAGTAGTATATTTCGAGGACAGGGGACCGCGAGCCAGCAGTACTTC	CASSIFRGQGTASQQYF
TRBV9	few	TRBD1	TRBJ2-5	TGTGCCAGCAGCGCGGGACAGGGGAGTCAAGAGACCCAGTACTTC	CASSAGQGSQETQYF
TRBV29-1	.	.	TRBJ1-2	TGCAGCGCTGGACATGCAACTAACTATGGCTACACCTTC	CSAGHATNYGYTF
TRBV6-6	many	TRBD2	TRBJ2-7	TGTGCCAGCAGCGATCTGGCGCGCGGACTAGCGGGATACGAGCAGTACTTC	CASSDLARGLAGYEQYF
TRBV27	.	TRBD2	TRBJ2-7	TGTGCCTGCAGTTTCCTCAGCGGGAGGGCCTACGAGCAGTACTTC	CACSFLSGRAYEQYF
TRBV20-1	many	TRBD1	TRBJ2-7	TGCAGTGCTACAGGGGGCGCGCAGGCCTACGAGCAGTACTTC	CSATGGAQAYEQYF
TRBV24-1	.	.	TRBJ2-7	TGTGCCACCAACGGTCCTAGGGGAATTACCTACGAGCAGTACTTC	CATNGPRGITYEQYF
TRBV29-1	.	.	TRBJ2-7	TGCAGCCCGAACCAGGGACCCTCCTACGAGCAGTACTTC	CSPNQGPSYEQYF
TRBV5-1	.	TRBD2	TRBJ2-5	TGTGCCAGCAGCTTAATCCTAGCGGGAGTGGGTGAGCAGGGGGCAATGGAGACCCAGTACTTC	CASSLILAGVGEQGAMETQYF
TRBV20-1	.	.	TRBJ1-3	TGCAGTGCTAGAGCCCCCCGGACTTCTGGAAACACCATATATTTT	CSARAPRTSGNTIYF
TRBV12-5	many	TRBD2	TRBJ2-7	TGTGCTAGTGGTTTGGCTGGACTAGCGGGGGGGCAGCAGTACTTC	CASGLAGLAGGQQYF
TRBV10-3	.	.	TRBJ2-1	TGTGCCATCAGTGAGTCCCTCTGGGGCAATCAGTTCTTC	CAISESLWGNQFF
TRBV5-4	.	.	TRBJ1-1	TGTGCCAGCAGCCCAGGAAGTCCTTACCGCTACAGTTCTCTAGGACCTGAAGCTTTCTTT	CASSPGSPYRYSSLGPEAFF
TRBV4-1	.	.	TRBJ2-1	TGCGCCAGCAGCCAAGGAGCCAGGGAATACAATGAGCAGTTCTTC	CASSQGAREYNEQFF
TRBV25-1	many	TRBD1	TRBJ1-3	TGTGCCAGCAGTGATACTAGGACAGGGGCTGGAAACACCATATATTTT	CASSDTRTGAGNTIYF
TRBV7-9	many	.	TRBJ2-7	TGTGCCAGCACCCAAGGCGGGCGATCCGAGCAGTACTTC	CASTQGGRSEQYF
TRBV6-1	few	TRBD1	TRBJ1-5	TGTGCCAGCAGTGAACCATTTACAGGGGGTGGTCAGCCCCAGCATTTT	CASSEPFTGGGQPQHF
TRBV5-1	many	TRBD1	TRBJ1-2	TGCGCCAGCAGTAACGGACAGGGAGGGGCCTATGGCTACACCTTC	CASSNGQGGAYGYTF
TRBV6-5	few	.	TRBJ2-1	TGTGCCAGCAGCCTCGGGGGCCTTGAGCAGTTCTTC	CASSLGGLEQFF
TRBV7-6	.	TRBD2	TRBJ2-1	TGTGCCAGCAGCTTAGGACTAGCGGGAAGTAACGAGCAGTTCTTC	CASSLGLAGSNEQFF
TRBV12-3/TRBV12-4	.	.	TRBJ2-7	TGTGCCAGCAGTCCCCCGGGGCCAATTCAGTACTTC	CASSPPGPIQYF
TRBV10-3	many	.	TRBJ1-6	TGTGCCGTCTCCCCGGGATACTATAATTCACCCCTCCACTTT	CAVSPGYYNSPLHF
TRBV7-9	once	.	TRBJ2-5	TGTGCCAGCAGCCCAACCTCGGCGTTGGAGACCCAGTACTTC	CASSPTSALETQYF